This TCR beta chain was identified in a study of PD-1 blockade in classical Hodgkin lymphoma (dated by TCRdb to 2020 to 2022). In terms of the full investigation: To define a peripheral blood immune signature of response to PD-1 blockade in classical Hodgkin lymphoma, the study combined TCR beta sequencing with CyTOF. On the study overall, not on this receptor specifically: Baseline TCR diversity was reported as lower in newly diagnosed patients than in healthy donors, and lower still in relapsed/refractory patients. Only a single clinical trial cohort was studied, and what caused the repertoire differences, possibly disease activity or prior therapy, remained undefined.

Concerning this clone: No cognate antigen has been identified for it. No much larger clone is present one base from it, and per-base qualities are unavailable.

The germline V gene (reference sequence) sets CDR1 to MNHNY and CDR2 to SVGAGI. V is shortened by 5 bases, J by 4 bases, and the region joining them spans 15 bases. The CDR3 sequence holds 16 residues, the cysteine and phenylalanine included. The kept DNA is CDR3 alone, 48 bases in frame from the first base. Interpreted using the paper, the time point label stands for: newly diagnosed, previously untreated cHL patient sample. A Miltenyi CD4+ T cell isolation kit was used for magnetic negative selection to purify CD4+ T cells from thawed PBMCs. PBMCs from patients with newly diagnosed, previously untreated classical Hodgkin lymphoma were sequenced as a comparison group for the relapsed/refractory trial patients. Peripheral blood was collected in 8 mL Vacutainer Cell Preparation Tubes, from which PBMCs were isolated by centrifugation and then cryopreserved. Purified CD4+ and CD8+ fractions were prepared only for cases with an additional available PBMC sample. Magnetically labelled cells were depleted on LS columns in a quadroMACS separator, and the flow-through was collected as the purified fraction.

Genomic DNA was isolated using the Qiagen DNeasy kit from unsorted PBMCs as well as from negatively selected CD4+ and CD8+ fractions. Amplification of TCR beta CDR3 regions was done by immunoSEQ multiplex PCR with primers that anneal to V and J segments. A synthetic immune receptor repertoire was used to minimize amplification bias, and remaining bias was computationally removed after sequencing. As for the authors' bioinformatics: Repertoire diversity was quantified as the Shannon entropy index using custom Python scripts. Unsorted, CD4+ and CD8+ repertoires were analyzed separately, except for combined analyses in which CD4+ and CD8+ sequences were merged in silico. This is the immuneACCESS table as TCRdb keeps it, with only in-frame sequences that have V and J called. A part of the clones is gone; compared with another copy, unresolved V genes explain less than half, and the rest is unexplained. The V and J calls and the clone size are those of that table, but D and trimming were determined from the DNA. Within this sample are 30,000 to 40,000 clones, with 80% to 90% of them counted one time only. The ten largest clonotypes hold 0.22% of the sample.

This TCR was sampled from a human donor with classical Hodgkin lymphoma. The sequencing input was CD4+ T cells from blood. The rearranged segments are TRBV6-6 and TRBJ1-6; the D gene is perhaps TRBD1, on 5 matching bases. The nucleotides are TGTGCCAGCAGTCCCGGGACCTCTGGGTATAATTCACCCCTCCACTTT. Its protein is CASSPGTSGYNSPLHF.